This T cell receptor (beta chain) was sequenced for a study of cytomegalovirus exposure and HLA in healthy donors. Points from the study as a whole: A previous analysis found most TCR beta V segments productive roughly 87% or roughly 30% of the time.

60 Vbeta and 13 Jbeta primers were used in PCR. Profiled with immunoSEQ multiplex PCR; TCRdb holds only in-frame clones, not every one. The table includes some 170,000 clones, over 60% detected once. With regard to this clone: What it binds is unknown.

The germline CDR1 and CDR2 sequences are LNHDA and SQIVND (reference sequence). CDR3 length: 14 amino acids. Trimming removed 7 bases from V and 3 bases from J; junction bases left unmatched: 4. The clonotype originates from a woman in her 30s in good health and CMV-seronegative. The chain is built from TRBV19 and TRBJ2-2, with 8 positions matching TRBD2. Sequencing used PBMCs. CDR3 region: CASTLAGDTGELFF. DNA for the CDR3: TGTGCCAGTACCCTAGCGGGTGACACCGGGGAGCTGTTTTTT.